This T cell receptor beta chain was recorded in a study of blood T cell repertoires in COVID-19. At the level of the study: Whether acute or convalescent, the COVID-19 samples came from the United States, Italy and Spain.

In this sample, this clone turned up once. The germline V and J ends were trimmed by 4 bases and 6 bases, with 30 bases remaining between them. The CDR3 spans 19 residues. Germline V gene lookup returns CDR1 SGHRS and CDR2 YFSETQ. TCRdb's table, derived via immunoSEQ multiplex PCR, lists solely in-frame clones and lacks some. Of tens of thousands of clones listed, roughly 85% are singletons. The sequence was obtained from a woman aged 50 to 60 with COVID-19, enrolled during active disease. The V and J genes are TRBV5-1 and TRBJ2-3, with a weak D call TRBD2 (6 bases). Material for sequencing was peripheral blood. Written as DNA, the CDR3 is TGCGCCAGCAGCCGGCCGCAAGGGTTTCGGGAGTTCCCCGCGGATACGCAGTATTTT. It yields the protein CASSRPQGFREFPADTQYF.